The 32 T cell receptor beta chains below come from one sample, sequenced in a study of human T cells and chemical hapten exposure. The time point is: patch test 1, 2 weeks after DPC sensitization. The treatment: therapeutic diphenylcyclopropenone sensitization with weekly scalp DPC. Each CDR3 protein is one row after TCRdb ran MiXCR on the RACE reads. The sample has 180,000 or so distinct CDR3 sequences, around 20% seen once; the top ten hold approximately 6.7%. Sequences were derived from whole blood, sampled in connection with sensitization to the hapten diphenylcyclopropenone (DPC). These TCRs come from a woman aged 45-65 years with alopecia areata. Some clones in this sample may be carry-over from other donors' samples.

This clonotype has a handful of counts. The V and J genes are TRBV5-1 and TRBJ2-7; 9 positions match TRBD2. The germline V gene has CDR1 SGHRS and CDR2 YFSETQ. There are 14 residues in the CDR3. The CDR3 reads CASSASGISYEQYF. Here the CDR3 DNA reads TGCGCTTCAAGTGCTAGCGGGATCAGCTACGAGCAGTACTTC.

This clonotype was detected many times. V gene TRBV10-3 combines with J gene TRBJ2-1; 7 bases map to TRBD1. This CDR3 contains 17 residues. Germline CDR1 ENHRY, CDR2 SYGVKD. V was clipped by 3 bases and J by 5 bases; unmatched bases: 13. CDR3 DNA: TGTGCCATCAGTGAAGAATCCGGGACAGCGATGCACAATGAGCAGTTCTTC. It translates to CAISEESGTAMHNEQFF.

This chain joins TRBV25-1 and TRBJ2-1, with 7 positions matching TRBD2. V trimming: 4 bases; J trimming: 10 bases; junction bases outside the gene matches: 4. Germline V lookup: CDR1 MGHDK, CDR2 SYGVNS. The CDR3 spans 12 residues. CDR3 coding DNA: TGTGCCAGCAGTGTGGGGGGGATAGAGCAGTTCTTC. Its protein is CASSVGGIEQFF.

CDR3 protein: CASSQNGGELFF. The CDR3 nucleotides read TGTGCCAGCAGCCAGAACGGCGGGGAGCTGTTTTTT. The chain has TRBV12-3 or TRBV12-4 and TRBJ2-2; D call uncertain. Deletions cut 6 bases from V and 7 bases from J, with 9 bases between. The CDR3 covers 12 residues.

This clonotype was counted between two and nine times. The V gene is TRBV29-1, the J gene TRBJ2-7; no clear D. This CDR3 is built from 11 residues. The germline V and J ends were trimmed by 2 bases and 3 bases, with 5 bases remaining between them. The germline V gene has CDR1 SQVTM and CDR2 ANQGSEA. The CDR3 sequence: CSVETDYEQYF. DNA for the CDR3: TGCAGCGTTGAAACCGACTACGAGCAGTACTTC.

This clonotype was counted between two and nine times. The CDR3, as DNA: TGCAGTGCTAGAGATTGGCAGAATAATGAAGCTTTCTTT. Its translation is CSARDWQNNEAFF. The chain recombines TRBV20-1 with TRBJ1-1; D is unresolved. The CDR3 has 13 residues. CDR1 DFQATT and CDR2 SNEGSKA come from the germline V gene (reference sequence). V shed 0 bases and J shed 7 bases, with 12 bases lying between them.

A few counts support this clonotype. The V gene is TRBV14, the J gene TRBJ2-1; 14 bases match TRBD2. J lost 0 bases, V lost 2 bases, and 15 bases had no gene match. Germline loops: CDR1 SGHDN, CDR2 FVKESK. The length of the CDR3 is 22 residues. CDR3 loop: CASSQTYRWTSGRPSSYNEQFF. In DNA form, the CDR3 reads TGTGCCAGCAGCCAAACCTACCGGTGGACTAGCGGGAGGCCAAGCTCCTACAATGAGCAGTTCTTC. Complete variable domain (other parts from reference TRBV14 and TRBJ2-1): EAGVTQFPSHSVIEKGQTVTLRCDPISGHDNLYWYRRVMGKEIKFLLHFVKESKQDESGMPNNRFLAERTGGTYSTLKVQPAELEDSGVYFCASSQTYRWTSGRPSSYNEQFFGPGTRLTVL.

The rearrangement joins TRBV7-2 to TRBJ2-1, with a tentative D call TRBD2 (6 bases). The germline V gene has CDR1 SGHTA and CDR2 FQGNSA. V lost 0 bases and J 7 bases, leaving 13 bases between the germline ends. The CDR3 sequence is 15 residues long. Written as DNA, the CDR3 is TGTGCCAGCAGCTTAGCGCGAACCGGAGGGAATGAGCAGTTCTTC. This sequence encodes CASSLARTGGNEQFF.

The rearrangement joins TRBV11-2 to TRBJ2-2; D possibly matches TRBD1 or TRBD2 (5 bases each). This CDR3 region has 12 residues. Trimming removed 8 bases from V and 7 bases from J, with 11 bases in between. CDR1 is SGHAT and CDR2 is FQNNGV in the germline V gene. DNA of the CDR3: TGTGCCAGCTTGAGGGGCCACGGGGAGCTGTTTTTT. It encodes CASLRGHGELFF.

In its sample, this clonotype was seen once. CDR3 DNA sequence: TGCAGTGCTAGAGGACAGGCAGAGAATTCACCCCTCCACTTT. This encodes CSARGQAENSPLHF. This chain connects TRBV20-1 to TRBJ1-6, with D tentatively TRBD1 (6 bases). CDR1 and CDR2 (germline): DFQATT, SNEGSKA (reference sequence). Trimming removed 1 base at V and 7 bases at J, with 11 bases between. CDR3 size: 14 residues.

This clonotype was found a few times. The chain links TRBV6-5 to TRBJ2-7; TRBD2 matches 12 bases. J gave up 6 bases and V 5 bases, and 14 bases lay outside the gene matches. The CDR3 covers 17 residues. Germline CDR1 reads MNHEY; CDR2 reads SVGAGI. In DNA form, the CDR3 reads TGTGCCAGCAGTAGGGGACTAGCGGGCGGCTCTCCAGCCGAGCAGTACTTC. Protein: CASSRGLAGGSPAEQYF.

The chain combines TRBV5-1 with TRBJ1-1; D is unresolved. The germline CDR1 and CDR2 sequences are SGHRS and YFSETQ. Trimming removed 0 bases from V and 3 bases from J, with 15 bases in between. This CDR3 comprises 16 residues. The CDR3 is CASSLGPQLSDTEAFF. CDR3 coding DNA: TGCGCCAGCAGCTTGGGCCCCCAGCTCTCTGACACTGAAGCTTTCTTT.

This chain links TRBV3-1 with TRBJ1-2, with a weak D call TRBD1 (6 bases). The V end was cut by 4 bases, the J end by 3 bases, with 21 bases between. CDR1 is LGHDT, CDR2 YNNKEL, per germline (reference sequence). This CDR3 comprises 17 residues. The CDR3 nucleotides are TGTGCCAGCAGCCGGACCTCATTAACAGGGCCAGACTATGGCTACACCTTC. Its protein is CASSRTSLTGPDYGYTF.

The chain has TRBV5-1 and TRBJ2-1; 10 nucleotides line up with TRBD2. CDR3 length equals 16 residues. Germline V CDR1 and CDR2: SGHRS, YFSETQ. Germline trimming cut 1 base from V and 8 bases from J; bases unmatched to any gene: 9. The CDR3 DNA is TGCGCCAGCAGCTTGTTCCCGGCTAGCGGGAGTGATGAGCAGTTCTTC. Residues: CASSLFPASGSDEQFF.

The V and J genes are TRBV20-1 and TRBJ1-2; 7 bases line up with TRBD1. V was pared by 2 bases and J by 5 bases, with 14 bases of the junction left unmatched. CDR3 length equals 16 residues. Germline CDR1 reads DFQATT; CDR2 reads SNEGSKA (reference sequence). The CDR3 protein is CSARTPTGKYGYGYTF. CDR3 coding DNA: TGCAGTGCTAGAACTCCGACAGGGAAGTATGGATATGGCTACACCTTC.

The chain employs TRBV20-1 and TRBJ1-1; D is possibly TRBD1 (5 bases). Germline lookup yields CDR1 DFQATT and CDR2 SNEGSKA (reference sequence). Trimming removed 2 bases from V and 6 bases from J, with 13 bases in between. This CDR3 has 13 amino acids. The CDR3 loop is CSARSIRESEAFF. Here the CDR3 DNA reads TGCAGTGCTAGATCCATCAGGGAATCTGAAGCTTTCTTT.

This clonotype was seen only a few times. The genes are TRBV21-1 and TRBJ1-2. TRBV21-1 is shown as a pseudogene. The CDR3 contains 17 residues. CDR3 region: CASSKGKKEVANYGYTF. The CDR3 DNA reads TGTGCCAGCAGCAAAGGGAAGAAAGAGGTAGCAAACTATGGCTACACCTTC.

The rearrangement joins TRBV5-6 to TRBJ2-4, with 8 bases identical to TRBD1. The CDR3 contains 14 residues. Trimming at V came to 7 bases and at J to 6 bases, leaving 9 bases not matched to a gene. Germline loops: CDR1 SGHDT, CDR2 YYEEEE. The CDR3 is CASRAPGTGNIQYF. The CDR3 DNA is TGTGCCAGCCGAGCCCCCGGGACAGGAAACATTCAGTACTTC.

The rearrangement joins TRBV2 to TRBJ2-1; weak D call: TRBD2 (5 bases). CDR3 length: 14 residues. Trimming left V 6 bases short and J 8 bases short, with 17 bases between. Per the germline V gene, CDR1 is SNHLY and CDR2 is FYNNEI. The CDR3 DNA sequence: TGTGCCAGCAGAGAACTGAGGGCCTCCCATGAGCAGTTCTTC. Translation: CASRELRASHEQFF.

This clonotype was counted a few times. J is TRBJ2-7 and V is TRBV3-1; D is ambiguous. Germline V lookup: CDR1 LGHDT, CDR2 YNNKEL (reference sequence). The CDR3 loop spans 15 amino acids. V was shortened by 1 base and J by 0 bases, with 10 bases between the two germline ends. This CDR3 reads CASSQVPRTSYEQYF. CDR3 sequence (DNA): TGTGCCAGCAGCCAAGTGCCTAGAACCTCCTACGAGCAGTACTTC.

This clonotype has only a few counts. The J gene is TRBJ2-3, the V gene TRBV28; 10 nucleotides align to TRBD2. The V segment lost 6 bases and the J segment 6 bases; nucleotides outside the gene matches: 9. Germline assignment: CDR1 MDHEN and CDR2 SYDVKM. This CDR3 contains 15 residues. CDR3 coding DNA: TGTGCCAGCAGACCTCCAGCGGGAGGGCTGGATACGCAGTATTTT. Translating it yields CASRPPAGGLDTQYF.

This clonotype was observed a handful of times. This chain joins TRBV5-1 and TRBJ2-1; D gene uncertain. CDR1 is SGHRS and CDR2 is YFSETQ in the germline V gene. CDR3 size: 16 residues. V dropped 0 bases and J dropped 3 bases, with 13 bases sitting between them. As DNA, the CDR3 is TGCGCCAGCAGCTTGGTACTACAGACCCTCTACAATGAGCAGTTCTTC. Its translation is CASSLVLQTLYNEQFF.

This clonotype turned up a few times. The gene calls are TRBV11-2 and TRBJ2-3, with D unclear. Looked up from germline, CDR1 is SGHAT and CDR2 is FQNNGV. This CDR3 comprises 14 residues. The V end was cut by 4 bases, the J end by 5 bases, with 13 bases between. CDR3 protein: CASSSHPPKDTQYF. Written as DNA, the CDR3 is TGTGCCAGCAGCTCACACCCTCCTAAAGATACGCAGTATTTT. The full variable domain, rest sourced from reference TRBV11-2 and TRBJ2-3, is EAGVAQSPRYKIIEKRQSVAFWCNPISGHATLYWYQQILGQGPKLLIQFQNNGVVDDSQLPKDRFSAERLKGVDSTLKIQPAKLEDSAVYLCASSSHPPKDTQYFGPGTRLTVL.

This chain links TRBV18 with TRBJ2-3; TRBD1 aligns across 10 bases. Germline CDR1 KGHSH, CDR2 LQKENI. Germline trimming cut 3 bases from V and 2 bases from J; bases unmatched to any gene: 14. The CDR3 runs 19 residues. The CDR3: CASSPLSGTGAFHTDTQYF. The CDR3 DNA reads TGTGCCAGCTCACCTTTATCCGGGACAGGGGCTTTTCACACAGATACGCAGTATTTT.

V and J are TRBV2 and TRBJ2-1; unclear D gene. There are 12 residues in the CDR3. Trimming stripped 5 bases from V and 8 bases from J, with 10 bases between. Germline V gene lookup returns CDR1 SNHLY and CDR2 FYNNEI. The CDR3 region has the DNA TGTGCCAGCAGTCCCAGTAGCTATGAGCAGTTCTTC. Amino acids: CASSPSSYEQFF. Combining the CDR3 with reference TRBV2 and TRBJ2-1 gives the whole variable domain EPEVTQTPSHQVTQMGQEVILRCVPISNHLYFYWYRQILGQKVEFLVSFYNNEISEKSEIFDDQFSVERPDGSNFTLKIRSTKLEDSAMYFCASSPSSYEQFFGPGTRLTVL.

The chain links TRBV13 to TRBJ2-3; 7 positions match TRBD2. The CDR3 consists of 15 residues. Losses at the gene ends were 2 bases for V and 3 bases for J; bases not matched to a gene: 5. The germline gives CDR1 PRHDT, CDR2 FYEKMQ (reference sequence). CDR3 region: CASSLLLADTDTQYF. The CDR3 DNA follows: TGTGCCAGCAGCTTACTCCTAGCGGATACAGATACGCAGTATTTT.

In this sample, this clonotype turned up many times. The V and J genes are TRBV5-1 and TRBJ1-1; TRBD1 agrees at 10 bases. Germline CDR1 SGHRS, CDR2 YFSETQ. With 3 bases clipped from V and 5 bases from J, the junction kept 7 bases outside the gene matches. CDR3 length: 15 amino acids. CDR3 amino acids: CASSYDRGRGTEAFF. For the CDR3, the DNA is TGCGCCAGCAGCTACGACAGGGGGCGTGGGACTGAAGCTTTCTTT.

This clonotype appeared a few times. The V and J genes are TRBV2 and TRBJ2-7; D might be TRBD2 (6 bases). The CDR3 covers 15 residues. V shed 6 bases and J shed 3 bases, with 18 bases lying between them. CDR1 is SNHLY, CDR2 FYNNEI, per germline. The CDR3 spells CASSLGTRGIYEQYF. The CDR3, as DNA: TGTGCCAGCAGCCTTGGGACTCGGGGGATCTACGAGCAGTACTTC.

The rearrangement joins TRBV6-5 to TRBJ2-3; 10 bases align to TRBD2. This CDR3 has 15 amino acids. Trimming took 6 bases from V and 2 from J; bases not matched to a gene: 5. CDR1 and CDR2 from the germline V gene are MNHEY and SVGAGI. The CDR3 sequence: CASSLGLAATDTQYF. Here the CDR3 DNA reads TGTGCCAGCAGCCTCGGACTAGCGGCCACAGATACGCAGTATTTT.

This clonotype turned up a few times. The rearrangement joins TRBV3-1 to TRBJ1-5, with TRBD1 as a possible D gene (6 bases). There are 14 residues in the CDR3. The V end was cut by 2 bases, the J end by 2 bases, with 7 bases between. CDR1 LGHDT and CDR2 YNNKEL come from the germline V gene (reference sequence). CDR3 residues: CASSQNRGNQPQHF. The CDR3 DNA reads as TGTGCCAGCAGCCAAAACAGGGGCAATCAGCCCCAGCATTTT.

Ten or more counts support this clonotype. The rearrangement links TRBV10-2 to TRBJ2-6; 8 bases line up with TRBD1. The CDR3 covers 15 residues. With V trimmed by 4 bases and J by 1 base, 0 bases remained unmatched. Germline values: CDR1 WSHSY, CDR2 SAAADI. The CDR3 protein is CASSGTGSGANVLTF. The CDR3, as DNA: TGCGCCAGCAGTGGGACAGGGTCTGGGGCCAACGTCCTGACTTTC.

This clonotype has only a few counts. The V call is TRBV29-1, the J call TRBJ1-2, with TRBD1 identical over 10 bases. Losses at the gene ends were 4 bases for V and 12 bases for J; bases not matched to a gene: 5. The CDR3 extends over 11 amino acids. Looked up from germline, CDR1 is SQVTM and CDR2 is ANQGSEA. The CDR3 reads CSVGGTGENTF. CDR3 DNA: TGCAGCGTTGGCGGGACAGGGGAAAACACCTTC.